What follows is one T cell receptor beta chain and its context. The authors' processing: Reference gene primer amplification gave nucleated cell count estimates. Repertoires were generated with immunoSEQ multiplex PCR, while TCRdb's copy carries only in-frame clones and drops some. The DNA was the basis for D and trimming; V, J and clone size are from that table. The sample includes fewer than 500,000 clones, about 90% of them seen just once. The data were taken from a study of blood T cell repertoires in COVID-19. Study-wide background: The samples span acute and convalescent COVID-19 from the United States, Italy and Spain. PBMCs, B-cell-depleted T cells, or T cells were the source of the cDNA or gDNA that made up the material.

CDR3 size: 15 residues. The germline V and J ends were trimmed by 4 bases and 3 bases, with 14 bases remaining between them. The germline gives CDR1 MDHEN, CDR2 SYDVKM. The sample was PBMCs or T cells enriched from blood (not recorded which). The V gene is TRBV28, the J gene TRBJ2-3, with a possible D match to TRBD2 (6 bases). The TCR was taken from a woman under 30 with acute COVID-19. For the CDR3, the DNA is TGTGCCAGCAGTTCCTCCCGGGAGTGGACAGATACGCAGTATTTT. This sequence encodes CASSSSREWTDTQYF.